A selection of T cell receptor beta chains follows, all from one sample in a study of shared clonotypes between healthy human individuals. Data came from immunoSEQ multiplex PCR; TCRdb stores just in-frame clones and leaves some out. This table has about 1,900,000 clones, less than 95% appearing once. The sequenced material came from naive CD8+ T cells sorted from blood. The receptors originated from a man aged 18-30 years in good health. Each CDR3 is given with its conserved first and last residue. A D gene is named only where the DNA matches it firmly. Size is stated for part of the rows, as once, few or many counts, or as a class when the clone is expanded.

>12|TRBV30|.|.|TRBJ1-2
CAWSGEGRGYTF
TGTGCCTGGAGTGGCGAGGGCCGGGGCTACACCTTC
>13|TRBV27|.|.|TRBJ2-3
CASSLSLQDTQYF
TGTGCCAGCAGTTTATCTCTGCAAGATACGCAGTATTTT
>14|TRBV27|.|.|TRBJ2-7
CASSLRGVMGEQYF
TGTGCCAGCAGTTTGAGGGGGGTTATGGGGGAGCAGTACTTC
>14|TRBV4-1|TRBD2|.|TRBJ2-5
CASSPLEGGETQYF
TGCGCCAGCAGCCCGTTAGAGGGAGGGGAGACCCAGTACTTC
>15|TRBV9|.|.|TRBJ2-6
CASSAENAGANVLTF
TGTGCCAGCAGCGCGGAGAATGCTGGGGCCAACGTCCTGACTTTC
>15|TRBV28|.|.|TRBJ1-5
CASSPLDGGNQPQHF
TGTGCCAGCAGCCCTCTGGATGGGGGGAATCAGCCCCAGCATTTT
>15|TRBV6-5|.|.|TRBJ2-5
CASTSPWDLQETRYF
TGTGCCAGCACAAGCCCATGGGACCTGCAAGAGACCCGGTACTTC
>14|TRBV29-1|.|.|TRBJ2-1
CSVELLESYNEQFF
TGCAGCGTTGAGCTATTAGAGTCCTACAATGAGCAGTTCTTC
>11|TRBV7-8|.|few|TRBJ2-2
CASTLSGELFF
TGTGCCAGCACCCTCTCCGGGGAGCTGTTTTTT
>15|TRBV5-1|.|.|TRBJ2-2
CASGLRGPNTGELFF
TGCGCCAGCGGGTTAAGGGGTCCGAACACCGGGGAGCTGTTTTTT
>14|TRBV11-1|TRBD2|.|TRBJ2-7
CASSPGTNLYEQYF
TGTGCCAGCAGCCCCGGGACTAACCTCTACGAGCAGTACTTC
>14|TRBV19|TRBD2|few|TRBJ2-7
CASSIVAGSYEQYF
TGTGCCAGTAGTATAGTAGCGGGCTCCTACGAGCAGTACTTC
>17|TRBV28|TRBD1|.|TRBJ2-7
CASSSSAPGQGSYEQYF
TGTGCCAGCAGTTCCTCCGCCCCGGGACAGGGGAGCTACGAGCAGTACTTC
>15|TRBV7-6|.|.|TRBJ1-5
CASSLDGQRNQPQHF
TGTGCCAGCAGCTTAGATGGACAGCGCAATCAGCCCCAGCATTTT
>17|TRBV13|TRBD1|.|TRBJ1-4
CASSLGASGGFNEKLFF
TGTGCCAGCAGCTTAGGAGCCTCAGGGGGGTTTAATGAAAAACTGTTTTTT
>15|TRBV2|TRBD1|.|TRBJ1-1
CASVLGQGGMTEAFF
TGTGCCAGCGTTCTCGGACAGGGGGGTATGACTGAAGCTTTCTTT
>15|TRBV5-6|TRBD1|.|TRBJ2-7
CASSLSGQGDLEQYF
TGTGCCAGCAGCTTGTCGGGACAGGGAGACCTCGAGCAGTACTTC
>14|TRBV6-5|.|.|TRBJ1-1
CASSYSGTNTEAFF
TGTGCCAGCAGTTACTCTGGCACGAACACTGAAGCTTTCTTT
>14|TRBV4-1|.|.|TRBJ2-1
CASSQDRTDNEQFF
TGCGCCAGCAGCCAAGATAGAACAGACAATGAGCAGTTCTTC
>16|TRBV30|.|once|TRBJ1-6
CAWSVAPSSYNSPLHF
TGTGCCTGGAGTGTAGCGCCGAGCTCCTATAATTCACCCCTCCACTTT
>18|TRBV9|TRBD2|.|TRBJ2-1
CASSGAPTLAGAYNEQFF
TGTGCCAGCAGCGGAGCCCCCACCCTAGCGGGAGCCTACAATGAGCAGTTCTTC
>11|TRBV6-4|.|.|TRBJ1-2
CASTSLGGYTF
TGTGCCAGCACCTCCCTCGGGGGCTACACCTTC
>12|TRBV25-1|.|.|TRBJ2-7
CASSEGGYEQYF
TGTGCCAGCAGTGAAGGGGGCTACGAGCAGTACTTC
>11|TRBV2|.|.|TRBJ2-7
CAFPLGNEQYF
TGTGCCTTCCCATTGGGGAACGAGCAGTACTTC
>18|TRBV5-4|TRBD2|.|TRBJ2-1
CASSLNPLAGISYNEQFF
TGTGCCAGCAGCTTGAACCCCCTAGCGGGAATTTCCTACAATGAGCAGTTCTTC
>15|TRBV9|.|.|TRBJ1-2
CASSVNAGQQYGYTF
TGTGCCAGCAGCGTCAATGCCGGACAGCAGTATGGCTACACCTTC
>13|TRBV9|.|.|TRBJ2-7
CASSPGPIYEQYF
TGTGCCAGCAGCCCAGGGCCCATATACGAGCAGTACTTC
>14|TRBV7-2|.|.|TRBJ2-7
CASSLEVGVYEQYF
TGTGCCAGCAGCTTAGAGGTTGGGGTCTACGAGCAGTACTTC
>17|TRBV21-1|.|.|TRBJ2-5
CASSKGSGGPVVKTQYF
TGTGCCAGCAGCAAAGGATCGGGGGGACCGGTAGTGAAGACCCAGTACTTC
>15|TRBV13|.|.|TRBJ1-1
CASSSRDGVNTEAFF
TGTGCCAGCAGCTCTCGGGACGGAGTGAACACTGAAGCTTTCTTT
>14|TRBV4-1|.|.|TRBJ2-5
CASSQGNRPETQYF
TGCGCCAGCAGCCAAGGCAACCGGCCGGAGACCCAGTACTTC
>17|TRBV5-6|TRBD2|.|TRBJ2-1
CASSLGGSGLAGRSQFF
TGTGCCAGCAGCTTGGGGGGTTCAGGACTAGCGGGAAGGTCCCAGTTCTTC
>12|TRBV9|.|.|TRBJ2-5
CASSAQDETQYF
TGTGCCAGCAGCGCCCAAGACGAGACCCAGTACTTC
>15|TRBV19|TRBD2|.|TRBJ2-3
CASSFWTSGRDTQYF
TGTGCCAGTAGTTTTTGGACTAGCGGGAGGGACACGCAGTATTTT
>14|TRBV4-1|.|few|TRBJ1-1
CASSQGDITTEAFF
TGCGCCAGCAGCCAAGGGGACATAACGACTGAAGCTTTCTTT
>16|TRBV14|TRBD2|once|TRBJ2-3
CASSQGAGGSTDTQYF
TGTGCCAGCAGCCAAGGGGCGGGGGGGTCCACAGATACGCAGTATTTT
>17|TRBV11-2|.|.|TRBJ2-7
CASSRPPGEGSNYEQYF
TGTGCCAGCAGCCGCCCCCCGGGCGAAGGGTCCAACTACGAGCAGTACTTC
>14|TRBV9|.|.|TRBJ2-3
CASSTRRRPDTQYF
TGTGCCAGCAGCACCAGACGGAGGCCAGATACGCAGTATTTT
>16|TRBV4-1|.|once|TRBJ2-2
CASSHPPWGGTGELFF
TGCGCCAGCAGCCATCCTCCATGGGGAGGCACCGGGGAGCTGTTTTTT
>15|TRBV7-9|TRBD1|.|TRBJ2-7
CASSLVGGAGYEQYF
TGTGCCAGCAGCTTAGTAGGGGGCGCGGGCTACGAGCAGTACTTC
>17|TRBV11-2|TRBD2|.|TRBJ2-2
CASSLMVASGRAGELFF
TGTGCCAGCAGCTTAATGGTCGCCAGCGGGAGGGCCGGGGAGCTGTTTTTT
>14|TRBV15|.|.|TRBJ2-7
CATSRGGEWVEQYF
TGTGCCACCAGCAGAGGAGGCGAGTGGGTAGAGCAGTACTTC
>15|TRBV2|.|.|TRBJ2-6
CASSDLGPGANVLTF
TGTGCCAGCAGTGATTTGGGGCCCGGGGCCAACGTCCTGACTTTC
>15|TRBV7-3|TRBD1|.|TRBJ1-6
CASSQRQGWNSPLHF
TGTGCCAGCAGCCAACGACAGGGTTGGAATTCACCCCTCCACTTT
>14|TRBV5-1|.|.|TRBJ2-3
CASSPTASTDTQYF
TGCGCCAGCAGCCCTACAGCTAGCACAGATACGCAGTATTTT
>16|TRBV2|TRBD2|once|TRBJ2-5
CASVPGLAGAGETQYF
TGTGCCAGCGTACCCGGGCTAGCGGGGGCAGGAGAGACCCAGTACTTC
>15|TRBV4-1|.|.|TRBJ2-3
CASSQDVGGPIPQYF
TGCGCCAGCAGCCAAGATGTTGGGGGACCTATCCCGCAGTATTTT
>13|TRBV7-8|.|once|TRBJ2-1
CASSLRVVNEQFF
TGTGCCAGCAGCTTAAGGGTGGTAAATGAGCAGTTCTTC